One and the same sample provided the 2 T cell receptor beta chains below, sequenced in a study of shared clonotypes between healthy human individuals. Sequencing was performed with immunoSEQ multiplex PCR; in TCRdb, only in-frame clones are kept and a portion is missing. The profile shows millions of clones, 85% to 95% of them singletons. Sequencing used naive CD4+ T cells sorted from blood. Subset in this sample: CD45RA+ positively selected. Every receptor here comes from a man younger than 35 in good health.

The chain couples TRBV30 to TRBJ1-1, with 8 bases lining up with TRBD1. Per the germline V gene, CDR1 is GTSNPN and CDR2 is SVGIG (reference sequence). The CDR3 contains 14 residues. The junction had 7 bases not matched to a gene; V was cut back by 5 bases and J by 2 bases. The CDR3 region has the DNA TGTGCCTGGGCCCACGGACAGGGAAACACTGAAGCTTTCTTT. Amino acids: CAWAHGQGNTEAFF.

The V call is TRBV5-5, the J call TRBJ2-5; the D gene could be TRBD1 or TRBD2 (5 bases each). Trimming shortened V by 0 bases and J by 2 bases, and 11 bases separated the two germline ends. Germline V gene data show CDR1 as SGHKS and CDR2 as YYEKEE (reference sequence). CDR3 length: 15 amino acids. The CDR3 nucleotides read TGTGCCAGCAGCTTGGGGGGACGGATTCAAGAGACCCAGTACTTC. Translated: CASSLGGRIQETQYF.